The 13 T cell receptor beta chains below were found in one sample sequenced in a study of CD8 T cells in ankylosing spondylitis. Via MiXCR, TCRdb re-called the 5' RACE reads, giving one row per CDR3 protein. This sample carries about 230,000 distinct CDR3 sequences, 7.5% to 9.5% of them seen once, and the ten largest clones take 4.5% to 5%. The specimen was blood, either unsorted or a sorted T cell fraction (not recorded which). The receptors originated from a female donor with ankylosing spondylitis or in good health (not recorded which).

This rearrangement joins TRBV25-1 to TRBJ2-1, with D perhaps given as TRBD1 or TRBD2 (6 bases each). Per the germline V gene, CDR1 is MGHDK and CDR2 is SYGVNS. This CDR3 spans 17 amino acids. Trimming took off 6 bases at V and 0 bases at J, with 18 bases between the two ends. The CDR3: CASRSEGGYSSYNEQFF. The CDR3 bases are TGTGCCAGCAGGTCGGAGGGGGGCTATAGCTCCTACAATGAGCAGTTCTTC.

DNA of the CDR3: TGTGCCAGCAGTTCGGGACTCATGAACACTGAAGCTTTCTTT. This encodes CASSSGLMNTEAFF. V is TRBV6-2 or TRBV6-3 and J is TRBJ1-1; tentatively, D is TRBD1 (5 bases). This CDR3 comprises 14 residues. Germline V CDR1 and CDR2: MNHEY, SVGEGT. V dropped 4 bases and J dropped 0 bases, with 9 bases sitting between them.

This clonotype was counted ten times or more. This chain joins TRBV30 and TRBJ2-3; TRBD1 aligns across 9 bases. Trimming removed 2 bases from V and 6 bases from J; junction bases left unmatched: 6. Per the germline V gene, CDR1 is GTSNPN and CDR2 is SVGIG (reference sequence). This CDR3 has 14 amino acids. The CDR3 coding sequence is TGTGCCTGGAGTAGGACAGGGGTTGCGGATACGCAGTATTTT. Translation: CAWSRTGVADTQYF.

The table lists this clonotype with many counts. The gene calls are TRBV7-8 and TRBJ2-7, with 10 bases fitting TRBD2. The CDR3 is made up of 16 amino acids. Unmatched junction bases numbered 3, after V lost 1 base and J lost 0 bases. The germline V gene has CDR1 SGHVS and CDR2 FQNEAQ. The CDR3 sequence: CASSLGLAGDSYEQYF. CDR3 bases: TGTGCCAGCAGCTTAGGTCTAGCGGGAGACTCCTACGAGCAGTACTTC.

This clonotype was found many times. The gene calls are TRBV5-5 and TRBJ1-1, with no clear D. Germline V gives CDR1 SGHKS, CDR2 YYEKEE (reference sequence). Deletions cut 0 bases from V and 2 bases from J, with 11 bases between. The CDR3 totals 15 residues. In DNA, the CDR3 is TGTGCCAGCAGCTTGGGGGCAGCCTTCAACACTGAAGCTTTCTTT. Its translation: CASSLGAAFNTEAFF.

This clonotype came up many times. In DNA, the CDR3 is TGTGCCAGCTCCCCCGGGATCGAAATAGCCAAAAACATTCAGTACTTC. Its translation is CASSPGIEIAKNIQYF. The chain recombines TRBV18 with TRBJ2-4, with D tentatively TRBD2 (5 bases). V dropped 6 bases and J dropped 0 bases, with 15 bases sitting between them. The CDR3 contains 16 residues. Germline lookup yields CDR1 KGHSH and CDR2 LQKENI.

Worth noting for this clonotype: It may be a read error: a sequence one base away is much more abundant. CDR3 loop: CASSLGGQNTAELFF. CDR3 DNA sequence: TGTGCCAGCAGCTTGGGGGGACAAAACACCGCGGAGCTGTTTTTT. The chain recombines TRBV5-4 with TRBJ2-2, with a weak D call TRBD1 (6 bases). CDR3 length equals 15 residues. Germline-derived CDR1 and CDR2 are SGHNT and YYREEE (reference sequence).

This clonotype was observed once. A much larger clone sits a single nucleotide away, making a read error possible. The J gene is TRBJ2-1, the V gene TRBV20-1, with D maybe TRBD2 (6 bases). Trimming left V 5 bases short and J 12 bases short, with 14 bases between. The CDR3 has 11 residues. CDR1 DFQATT and CDR2 SNEGSKA come from the germline V gene (reference sequence). For the CDR3, the DNA is TGCAGTGCTCCGACTAGTCAGATGCAGTTCTTC. This sequence encodes CSAPTSQMQFF.

This clonotype was recorded many times. V and J are TRBV13 and TRBJ2-5; 10 nucleotides match TRBD1. The junction had 4 bases not matched to a gene; V was cut back by 5 bases and J by 4 bases. The CDR3 loop spans 14 amino acids. CDR1 PRHDT and CDR2 FYEKMQ come from the germline V gene (reference sequence). The CDR3 sequence: CASSDRDRGETQYF. In DNA form, the CDR3 reads TGTGCCAGCAGCGACCGGGACAGGGGAGAGACCCAGTACTTC.

This clonotype was counted at least ten times. The gene calls are TRBV7-2 and TRBJ2-5; 10 bases are shared with TRBD2. Germline CDR1 and CDR2: SGHTA and FQGNSA. The CDR3 is 15 amino acids. V shed 5 bases and J 3 bases; nucleotides not matched to a gene: 6. The CDR3: CASSPRLAGKETQYF. The CDR3, as DNA: TGTGCCAGCAGCCCACGACTAGCGGGTAAAGAGACCCAGTACTTC.

This clonotype came up many times. The CDR3 DNA follows: TGTGCCAGCAGTCTCAGGGTGCAGTACAATGAGCAGTTCTTC. Amino acid sequence: CASSLRVQYNEQFF. The V call is TRBV2, the J call TRBJ2-1; a weak D match, TRBD1 (5 bases). Germline V gene sequence: CDR1 SNHLY, CDR2 FYNNEI. The CDR3 extends over 14 amino acids. Deletions cut 5 bases from V and 4 bases from J, with 12 bases between.

This clonotype has a count of ten or more. The chain's CDR3 is CSARYRGQHPNEQFF. The CDR3, as DNA: TGCAGTGCTAGATATCGAGGTCAGCATCCTAATGAGCAGTTCTTC. The chain employs TRBV20-1 and TRBJ2-1; D is ambiguous. CDR1 is DFQATT, CDR2 SNEGSKA, per germline (reference sequence). CDR3 length equals 15 residues. V was trimmed by 2 bases and J by 7 bases, leaving 18 bases between them.

The chain links TRBV13 to TRBJ2-7; D uncertain. The germline V and J ends were trimmed by 5 bases and 0 bases, with 14 bases remaining between them. In germline, CDR1 is PRHDT, CDR2 FYEKMQ (reference sequence). The CDR3 runs to 15 residues. The CDR3 loop reads CASSPKTRSSYEQYF. The CDR3 nucleotides read TGTGCCAGCAGCCCAAAGACCAGGAGCTCCTACGAGCAGTACTTC.